These T cell receptor beta chains were read from a single sample in a study of blood T cell repertoires in COVID-19. Here immunoSEQ multiplex PCR was the method, and the copy in TCRdb shows in-frame clones only, minus some. The sample includes about 320,000 clones, about nine tenths of them seen just once. The sample was PBMCs or T cells enriched from blood (not recorded which). Every receptor here comes from a man aged 55 to 69 who had recovered from COVID-19. CDR3s include the opening cysteine and the closing phenylalanine or tryptophan.

TRBJ2-7 TRBV7-2 CASSFPGTAYEQYF
TRBJ2-7 TRBV12-2 CASRYLAGSSYEQYF
TRBJ2-2 TRBV5-1 CASSHQGVQATGELFF
TRBJ2-1 TRBV6-2/TRBV6-3 CASSSIWTSGRATYNEQFF
TRBJ2-7 TRBV11-3 CASSHSGGTYEQYF
TRBJ1-3 TRBV9 CASSPWTGENTIYF
TRBJ2-1 TRBV7-9 CASALRQGNEQFF
TRBJ1-2 TRBV6-2/TRBV6-3 CASSSPDRANYGYTF
TRBJ1-2 TRBV27 CASSLQGLGHDNYGYTF
TRBJ2-1 TRBV11-2 CASISWGSGSDEQFF
TRBJ1-6 TRBV25-1 CASSQTDNSPLHF
TRBJ1-5 TRBV28 CASTVATTGSNQPQHF
TRBJ2-7 TRBV29-1 CSARDNPRDEQYF
TRBJ2-3 TRBV20-1 CSASRGSTDTQYF
TRBJ1-6 TRBV5-4 CASTPWGQGGSPLHF
TRBJ2-7 TRBV5-4 CASSFGASYEQYF
TRBJ2-2 TRBV4-1 CASSQGQGARLGGELFF
TRBJ2-7 TRBV5-1 CASSLGGSGSEYEQYF
TRBJ1-3 TRBV5-1 CASSLGQVDGNTIYF
TRBJ2-7 TRBV3-1/TRBV3-2 CASSPLAGYEQYF
TRBJ1-1 TRBV5-1 CASSLSGPTEAFF
TRBJ1-6 TRBV18 CASSPPKRGSLHF
TRBJ1-1 TRBV21-1 CASSIPPGGEDTEAFF
TRBJ1-1 TRBV3-1/TRBV3-2 CASSQSRGWGTEAFF
TRBJ2-7 TRBV29-1 CSVGSGGTSYEQYF
TRBJ2-2 TRBV4-1 CASSQDPETGYTGELFF
TRBJ2-2 TRBV6-2/TRBV6-3 CASSYATSRNTGELFF
TRBJ1-5 TRBV7-8 CASSLDYSGWGNQPQHF
TRBJ2-7 TRBV5-1 CASSLVPGIPGGEQYF
TRBJ2-1 TRBV12-2 CASRLANKLGRGDEQFF
TRBJ2-2 TRBV4-3 CASSLLAGEFTGELFF
TRBJ1-1 TRBV5-1 CASSLVTANTEAFF
TRBJ2-7 TRBV14 CASSLGQPPYEQYF
TRBJ2-5 TRBV7-2 CASSSRTSGSIPQEIVYF
TRBJ2-1 TRBV27 CASSLFAEGVYNEQFF
TRBJ2-6 TRBV27 CASSLQSGANVLTF
TRBJ1-2 TRBV5-1 CASYDSYGYTF
TRBJ2-3 TRBV4-3 CASSQALTDTQYF
TRBJ1-2 TRBV7-8 CASTLGRDYGYTF
TRBJ1-4 TRBV7-9 CASTSQGTTNEKLFF
TRBJ2-7 TRBV9 CASSVQPGTGIHEQYF
TRBJ1-4 TRBV28 CASSYLPTGGVATNEKLFF
TRBJ1-1 TRBV5-1 CASSLEMTGVFDNTEAFF
TRBJ1-2 TRBV5-1 CASSTGGLNYGYTF
TRBJ2-3 TRBV11-2 CASSWSGRTDTQYF
TRBJ1-1 TRBV9 CASSSRTGDTEAFF
TRBJ2-7 TRBV20-1 CSAGRGSEQYF
TRBJ2-3 TRBV5-1 CASREGEFTDTQYF
TRBJ2-2 TRBV7-2 CASSSIQTQVGDTGELFF
TRBJ1-1 TRBV4-3 CASSQDFGENTEAFF
TRBJ2-7 TRBV28 CASRLGQGVFYEQYF
TRBJ2-2 TRBV2 CASSEYSMVSGELFF